This T cell receptor (beta chain) appears in the sequencing data of a study of Ad26.COV2.S vaccination and SARS-CoV-2 variants. Germline V gene data show CDR1 as SGHDT and CDR2 as YYEEEE. V lost 0 bases and J lost 1, with 8 bases in between. This CDR3 is built from 14 residues. Treatment here: some 19 received Ad26.COV2.S at low or high dose, single or two shots; 5 received placebo; per-sample allocation not given. Day 63 after the first vaccine or placebo injection was the time point for sampling. TCRdb keeps only in-frame clones here, not all; method: immunoSEQ multiplex PCR. In the table there are 350,000 to 450,000 clones, around four fifths of which are singletons.

V usage is TRBV5-6 and J usage is TRBJ2-7; D is ambiguous. The sequence derives from a person aged 18-60 years who received the Ad26.COV2.S COVID-19 vaccine or a placebo. Sequenced here: peripheral blood, sampled in a trial of Ad26.COV2.S vaccine versus placebo. The CDR3 coding sequence is TGTGCCAGCAGCTTGGAGGCTTCATCCTACGAGCAGTACTTC. Its protein product is CASSLEASSYEQYF.